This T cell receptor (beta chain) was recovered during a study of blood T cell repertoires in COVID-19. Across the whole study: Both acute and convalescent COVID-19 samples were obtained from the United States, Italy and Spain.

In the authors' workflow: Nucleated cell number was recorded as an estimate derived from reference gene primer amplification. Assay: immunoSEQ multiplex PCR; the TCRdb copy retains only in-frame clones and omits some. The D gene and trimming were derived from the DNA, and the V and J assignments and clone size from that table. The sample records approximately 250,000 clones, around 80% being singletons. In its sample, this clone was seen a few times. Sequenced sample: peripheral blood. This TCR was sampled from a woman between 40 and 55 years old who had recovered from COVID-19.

CDR3 bases: TGTGCCAGCTCACTGAGACAGGGTGAAGACGAGCAGTACTTC. Translating gives CASSLRQGEDEQYF. This chain connects TRBV18 to TRBJ2-7; TRBD1 agrees at 7 bases. V lost 4 bases and J lost 5; bases outside the gene matches: 8. The CDR3 runs to 14 residues. Germline assignment: CDR1 KGHSH and CDR2 LQKENI.